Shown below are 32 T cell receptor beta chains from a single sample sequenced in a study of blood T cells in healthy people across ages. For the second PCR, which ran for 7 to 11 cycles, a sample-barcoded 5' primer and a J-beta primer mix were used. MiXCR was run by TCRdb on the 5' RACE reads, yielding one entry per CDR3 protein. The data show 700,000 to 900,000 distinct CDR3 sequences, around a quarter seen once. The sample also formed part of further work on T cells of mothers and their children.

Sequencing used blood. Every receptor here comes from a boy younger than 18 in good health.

CDR3 sequence (DNA): TGTGCCATCAGTGGCGGGACAGCGGGGGCCAACGTCCTGACTTTC. Amino acid sequence: CAISGGTAGANVLTF. The J gene is TRBJ2-6, the V gene TRBV10-3; perhaps TRBD1 as D (7 bases). This CDR3 has 15 residues. From germline, CDR1 is ENHRY and CDR2 SYGVKD. Trimming removed 4 bases at V and 4 bases at J, with 11 bases between.

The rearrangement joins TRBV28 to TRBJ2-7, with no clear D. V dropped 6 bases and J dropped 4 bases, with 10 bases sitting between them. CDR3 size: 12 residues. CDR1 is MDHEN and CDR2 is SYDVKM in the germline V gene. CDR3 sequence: CASSVTAYEQYF. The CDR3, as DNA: TGTGCCAGCAGCGTTACAGCTTACGAGCAGTACTTC.

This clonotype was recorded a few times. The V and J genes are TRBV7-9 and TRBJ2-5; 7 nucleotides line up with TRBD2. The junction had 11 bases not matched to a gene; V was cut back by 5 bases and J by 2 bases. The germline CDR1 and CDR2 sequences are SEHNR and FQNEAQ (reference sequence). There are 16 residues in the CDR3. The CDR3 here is CASSPRRDYLQETQYF. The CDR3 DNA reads TGTGCCAGCAGCCCCCGGAGGGACTACCTACAAGAGACCCAGTACTTC.

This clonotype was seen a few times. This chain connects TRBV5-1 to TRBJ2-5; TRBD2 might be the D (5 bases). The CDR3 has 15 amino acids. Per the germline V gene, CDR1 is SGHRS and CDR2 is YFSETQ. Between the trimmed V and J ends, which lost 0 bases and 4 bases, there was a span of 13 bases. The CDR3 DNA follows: TGCGCCAGCAGCTTGGCCAGTCTAAGCGGAGAGACCCAGTACTTC. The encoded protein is CASSLASLSGETQYF.

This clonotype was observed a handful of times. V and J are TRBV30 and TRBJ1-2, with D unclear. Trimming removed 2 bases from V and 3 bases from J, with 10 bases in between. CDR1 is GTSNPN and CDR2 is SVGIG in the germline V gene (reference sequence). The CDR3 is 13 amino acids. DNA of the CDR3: TGTGCCTGGAGTAGGAGCAGAGACTATGGCTACACCTTC. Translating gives CAWSRSRDYGYTF.

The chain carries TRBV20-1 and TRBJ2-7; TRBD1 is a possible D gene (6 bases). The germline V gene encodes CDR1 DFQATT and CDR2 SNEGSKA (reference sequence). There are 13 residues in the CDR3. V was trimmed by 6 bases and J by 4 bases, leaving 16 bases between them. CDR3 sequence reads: CSALDRTTYEQYF. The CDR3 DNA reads TGCAGTGCCCTGGACAGAACCACGTACGAGCAGTACTTC.

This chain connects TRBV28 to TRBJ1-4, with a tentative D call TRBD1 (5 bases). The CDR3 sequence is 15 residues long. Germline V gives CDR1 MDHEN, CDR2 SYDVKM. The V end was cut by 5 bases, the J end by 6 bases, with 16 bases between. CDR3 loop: CASSPPPGFDEKLFF. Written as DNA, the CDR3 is TGTGCCAGCAGTCCCCCCCCAGGGTTTGATGAAAAACTGTTTTTT. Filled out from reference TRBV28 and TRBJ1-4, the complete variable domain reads DVKVTQSSRYLVKRTGEKVFLECVQDMDHENMFWYRQDPGLGLRLIYFSYDVKMKEKGDIPEGYSVSREKKERFSLILESASTNQTSMYLCASSPPPGFDEKLFFGSGTQLSVL.

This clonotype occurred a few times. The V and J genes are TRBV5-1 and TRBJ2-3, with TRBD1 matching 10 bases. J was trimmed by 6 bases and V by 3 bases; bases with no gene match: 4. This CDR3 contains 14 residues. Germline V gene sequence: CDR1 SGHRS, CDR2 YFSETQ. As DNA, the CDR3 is TGCGCCAGCAGCTGGGGACAGGGGCCCGATACGCAGTATTTT. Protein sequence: CASSWGQGPDTQYF.

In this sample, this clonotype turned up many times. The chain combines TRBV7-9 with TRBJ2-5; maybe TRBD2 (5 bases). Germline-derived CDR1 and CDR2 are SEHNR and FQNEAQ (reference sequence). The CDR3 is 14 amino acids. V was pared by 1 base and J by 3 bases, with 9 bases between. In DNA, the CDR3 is TGTGCCAGCAGCTTAGGGAACGGGAAAGAGACCCAGTACTTC. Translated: CASSLGNGKETQYF. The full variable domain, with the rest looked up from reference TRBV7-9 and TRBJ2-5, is DTGVSQNPRHKITKRGQNVTFRCDPISEHNRLYWYRQTLGQGPEFLTYFQNEAQLEKSRLLSDRFSAERPKGSFSTLEIQRTEQGDSAMYLCASSLGNGKETQYFGPGTRLLVL.

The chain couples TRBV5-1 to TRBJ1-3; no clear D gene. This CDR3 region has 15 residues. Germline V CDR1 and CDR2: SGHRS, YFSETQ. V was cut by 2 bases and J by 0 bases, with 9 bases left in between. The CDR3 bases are TGCGCCAGCAGCTTTGGCGTCACCTCTGGAAACACCATATATTTT. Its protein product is CASSFGVTSGNTIYF.

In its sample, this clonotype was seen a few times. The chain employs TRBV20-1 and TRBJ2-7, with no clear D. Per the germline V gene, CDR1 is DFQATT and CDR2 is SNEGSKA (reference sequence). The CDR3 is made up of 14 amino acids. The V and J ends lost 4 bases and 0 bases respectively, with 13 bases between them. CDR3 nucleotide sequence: TGCAGTGCTATGAATGAGCCGCTCTCCTACGAGCAGTACTTC. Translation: CSAMNEPLSYEQYF.

In DNA, the CDR3 is TGTGCCAGCAGCTTAGAAAGTACGGTGGCTATGGGCTACACCTTC. This codes for CASSLESTVAMGYTF. The chain couples TRBV7-2 to TRBJ1-2; unclear D gene. This CDR3 comprises 15 residues. Germline V lookup: CDR1 SGHTA, CDR2 FQGNSA. V was shortened by 1 base and J by 8 bases, with 17 bases between the two germline ends.

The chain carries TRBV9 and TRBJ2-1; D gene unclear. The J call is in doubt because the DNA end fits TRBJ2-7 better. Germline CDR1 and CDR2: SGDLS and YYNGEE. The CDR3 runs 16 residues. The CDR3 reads CASSVGGAGLSYEQYF. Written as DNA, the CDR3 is TGTGCCAGCAGCGTAGGAGGAGCAGGCCTATCCTACGAGCAGTACTTC.

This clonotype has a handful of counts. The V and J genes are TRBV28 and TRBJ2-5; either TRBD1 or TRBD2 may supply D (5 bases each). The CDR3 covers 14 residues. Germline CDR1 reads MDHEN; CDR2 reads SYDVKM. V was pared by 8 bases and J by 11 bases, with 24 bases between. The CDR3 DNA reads TGTGCCAGCGTGTCACCCGGGACGGCACATGAGCAGTACTTC. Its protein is CASVSPGTAHEQYF.

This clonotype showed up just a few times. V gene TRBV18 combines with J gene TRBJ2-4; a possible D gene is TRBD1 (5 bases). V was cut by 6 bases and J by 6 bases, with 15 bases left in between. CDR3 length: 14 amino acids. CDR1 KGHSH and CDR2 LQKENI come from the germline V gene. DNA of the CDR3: TGTGCCAGCTCGATGACAGCTGGTCTAAACATTCAGTACTTC. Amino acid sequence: CASSMTAGLNIQYF.

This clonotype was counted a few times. The CDR3 reads CASSPHPTVSDRCYTF. DNA of the CDR3: TGTGCCAGCAGCCCGCACCCGACCGTGTCAGATCGATGCTACACCTTC. The chain links TRBV6-5 to TRBJ1-2, with D uncertain. V was clipped by 6 bases and J by 9 bases, with 26 bases between them. CDR3 length: 16 residues. The germline gives CDR1 MNHEY, CDR2 SVGAGI.

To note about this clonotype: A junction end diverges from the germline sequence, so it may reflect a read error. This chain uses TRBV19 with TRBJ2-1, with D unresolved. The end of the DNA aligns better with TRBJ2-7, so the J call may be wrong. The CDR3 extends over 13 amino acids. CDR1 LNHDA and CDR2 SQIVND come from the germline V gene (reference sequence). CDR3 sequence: CASSIASSYGQYF. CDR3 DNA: TGTGCCAGTAGTATCGCGAGCTCCTACGGGCAGTACTTC.

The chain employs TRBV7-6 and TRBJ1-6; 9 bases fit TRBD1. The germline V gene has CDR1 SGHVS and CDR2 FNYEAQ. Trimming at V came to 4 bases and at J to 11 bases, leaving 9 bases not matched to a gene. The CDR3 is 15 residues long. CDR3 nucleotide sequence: TGTGCCAGCAGCTCCTCCGGACAGGGGTATACACCCCTCCACTTT. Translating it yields CASSSSGQGYTPLHF.

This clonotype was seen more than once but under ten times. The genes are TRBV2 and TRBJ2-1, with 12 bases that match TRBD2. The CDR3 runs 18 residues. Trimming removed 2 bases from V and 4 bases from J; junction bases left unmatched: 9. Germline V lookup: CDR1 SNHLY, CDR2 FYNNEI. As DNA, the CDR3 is TGTGCCAGCAGTGAATCGGCTAGCGGGGGGGCATTGTACAATGAGCAGTTCTTC. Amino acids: CASSESASGGALYNEQFF.

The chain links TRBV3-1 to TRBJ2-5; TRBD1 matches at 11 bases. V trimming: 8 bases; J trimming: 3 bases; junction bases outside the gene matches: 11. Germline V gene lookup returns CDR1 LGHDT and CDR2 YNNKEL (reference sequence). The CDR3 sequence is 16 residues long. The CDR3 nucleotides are TGTGCCAGCGATAAAAATGGACAGGGGGCGAAAGAGACCCAGTACTTC. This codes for CASDKNGQGAKETQYF.

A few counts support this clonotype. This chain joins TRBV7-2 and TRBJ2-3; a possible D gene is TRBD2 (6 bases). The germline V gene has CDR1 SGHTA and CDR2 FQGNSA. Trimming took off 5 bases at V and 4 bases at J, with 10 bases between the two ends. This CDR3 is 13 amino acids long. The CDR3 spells CASSPDYPDTQYF. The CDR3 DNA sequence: TGTGCCAGCAGCCCGGACTATCCAGATACGCAGTATTTT.

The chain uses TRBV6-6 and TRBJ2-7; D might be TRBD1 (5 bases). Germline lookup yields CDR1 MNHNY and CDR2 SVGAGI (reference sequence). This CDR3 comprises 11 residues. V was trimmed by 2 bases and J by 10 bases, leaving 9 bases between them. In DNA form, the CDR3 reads TGTGCCAGCAGTTACAGGGGATCACAGTACTTC. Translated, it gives CASSYRGSQYF.

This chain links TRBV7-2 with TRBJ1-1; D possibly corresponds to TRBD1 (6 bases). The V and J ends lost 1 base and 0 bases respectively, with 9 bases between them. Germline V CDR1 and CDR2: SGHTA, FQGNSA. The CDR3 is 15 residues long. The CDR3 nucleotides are TGTGCCAGCAGCTTAGAGAGGGGGTTGAACACTGAAGCTTTCTTT. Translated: CASSLERGLNTEAFF.

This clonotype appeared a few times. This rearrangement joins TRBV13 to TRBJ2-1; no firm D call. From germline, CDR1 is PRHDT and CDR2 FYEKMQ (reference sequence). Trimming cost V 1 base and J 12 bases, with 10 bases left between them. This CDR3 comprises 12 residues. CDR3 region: CASSLEGIRQFF. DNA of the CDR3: TGTGCCAGCAGCTTAGAGGGAATAAGGCAGTTCTTC.

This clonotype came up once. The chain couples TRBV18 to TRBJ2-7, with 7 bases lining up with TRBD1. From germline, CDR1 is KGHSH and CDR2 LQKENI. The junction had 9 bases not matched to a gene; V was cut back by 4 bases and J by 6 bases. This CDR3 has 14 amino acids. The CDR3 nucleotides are TGTGCCAGCTCACACGACAGGGTTCGGTGCGAGCAGTACTTC. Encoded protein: CASSHDRVRCEQYF. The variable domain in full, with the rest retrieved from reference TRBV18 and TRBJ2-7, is NAGVMQNPRHLVRRRGQEARLRCSPMKGHSHVYWYRQLPEEGLKFMVYLQKENIIDESGMPKERFSAEFPKEGPSILRIQQVVRGDSAAYFCASSHDRVRCEQYFGPGTRLTVT.

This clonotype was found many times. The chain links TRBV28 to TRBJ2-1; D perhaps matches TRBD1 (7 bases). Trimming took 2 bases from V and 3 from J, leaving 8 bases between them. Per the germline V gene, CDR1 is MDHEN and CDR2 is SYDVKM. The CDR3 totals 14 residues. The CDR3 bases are TGTGCCAGCAGTTTACAGGGGGGCTACAATGAGCAGTTCTTC. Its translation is CASSLQGGYNEQFF.

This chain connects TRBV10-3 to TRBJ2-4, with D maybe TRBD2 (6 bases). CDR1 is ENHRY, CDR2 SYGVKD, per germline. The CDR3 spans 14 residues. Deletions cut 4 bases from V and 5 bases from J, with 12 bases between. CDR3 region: CAISGSGGENIQYF. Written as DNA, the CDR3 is TGTGCCATCAGTGGTTCCGGAGGGGAAAACATTCAGTACTTC.

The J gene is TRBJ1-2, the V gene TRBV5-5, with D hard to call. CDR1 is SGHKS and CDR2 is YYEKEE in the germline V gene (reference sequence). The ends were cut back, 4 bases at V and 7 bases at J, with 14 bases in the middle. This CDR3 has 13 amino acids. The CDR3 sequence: CASSPTGDPGYTF. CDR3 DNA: TGTGCCAGCAGCCCGACGGGTGATCCTGGCTACACCTTC.

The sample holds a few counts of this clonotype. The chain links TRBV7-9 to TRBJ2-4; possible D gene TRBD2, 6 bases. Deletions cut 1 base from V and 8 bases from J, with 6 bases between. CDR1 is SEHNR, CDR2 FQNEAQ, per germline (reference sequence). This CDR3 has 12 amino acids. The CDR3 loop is CASSLGGDIQYF. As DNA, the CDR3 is TGTGCCAGCAGCTTAGGGGGGGACATTCAGTACTTC.

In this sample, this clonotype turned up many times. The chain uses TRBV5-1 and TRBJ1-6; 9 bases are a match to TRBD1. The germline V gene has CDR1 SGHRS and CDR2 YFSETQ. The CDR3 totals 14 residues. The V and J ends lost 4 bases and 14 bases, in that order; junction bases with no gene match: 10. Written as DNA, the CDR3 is TGCGCCAGCAGCCCTGGGACAGGGTCCGCGACCCTCCACTTT. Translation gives CASSPGTGSATLHF.

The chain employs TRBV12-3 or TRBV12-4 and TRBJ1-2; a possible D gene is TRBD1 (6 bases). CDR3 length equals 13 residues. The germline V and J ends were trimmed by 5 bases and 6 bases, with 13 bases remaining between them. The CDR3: CASSPWDIDGYTF. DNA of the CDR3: TGTGCCAGCAGTCCCTGGGACATAGATGGCTACACCTTC.

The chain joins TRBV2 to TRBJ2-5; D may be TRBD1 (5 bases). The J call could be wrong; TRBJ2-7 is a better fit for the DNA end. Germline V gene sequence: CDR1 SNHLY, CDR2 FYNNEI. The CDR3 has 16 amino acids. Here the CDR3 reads CASSPPGRAASYEQYF. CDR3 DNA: TGTGCCAGCAGCCCTCCCGGCAGGGCGGCCTCCTACGAGCAGTACTTC.